Here is one T cell receptor (beta chain) with its context. The sample originates from a study of blood T cells in healthy people across ages. Losses at the gene ends were 2 bases for V and 4 bases for J; bases not matched to a gene: 4. The CDR3 covers 14 residues. Germline assignment: CDR1 MNHEY and CDR2 SMNVEV (reference sequence). Through a sample-barcoded 5' primer and a J-beta primer mix, a second PCR was run for roughly 7 to 11 cycles. In TCRdb, the 5' RACE reads were re-called with MiXCR into one record per CDR3 protein. The table records about 780,000 distinct CDR3 sequences, approximately 59% of them present only once.

The receptor was derived from a man aged 25-40 years in good health. This chain joins TRBV27 and TRBJ1-2, with 7 bases fitting TRBD1. The sample taken for sequencing was blood. The CDR3: CASSLKGAGYGYTF. CDR3 bases: TGTGCCAGCAGTTTAAAGGGGGCAGGCTATGGCTACACCTTC.